These T cell receptor beta chains were read from a single sample in a study of blood T cell repertoires in COVID-19. Assay: immunoSEQ multiplex PCR; the TCRdb copy retains only in-frame clones and omits some. Of 250,000 to 300,000 clones listed, under 90% are singletons. Sequencing was carried out using peripheral blood. Source of these receptors: a woman aged 55 to 70 with active or convalescent COVID-19. Both conserved end residues are part of each CDR3. D genes are given only for firm matches.

v_gene: TRBV2
d_gene: .
CDR3aa: CASREYNEQFF

v_gene: TRBV11-2
d_gene: TRBD1
CDR3aa: CASRADRGSYEQYF

v_gene: TRBV7-6
d_gene: TRBD1
CDR3aa: CASSPISLAGGGYEQYF

v_gene: TRBV5-1
d_gene: .
CDR3aa: CASSLDQIGGNTEAFF

v_gene: TRBV11-2
d_gene: .
CDR3aa: CASSLDPGTDTQYF

v_gene: TRBV6-2/TRBV6-3
d_gene: .
CDR3aa: CASSPQGLGFGNTIYF

v_gene: TRBV5-6
d_gene: TRBD2
CDR3aa: CASSLTWRGGDEQFF

v_gene: TRBV5-1
d_gene: TRBD2
CDR3aa: CASSLGRGLAGGRYNEQFF

v_gene: TRBV4-1
d_gene: TRBD1
CDR3aa: CASSQGTGGGEKLFF

v_gene: TRBV11-2
d_gene: .
CDR3aa: CASSKMSGSHNSPLHF

v_gene: TRBV6-4
d_gene: .
CDR3aa: CASRERDNEQFF

v_gene: TRBV4-3
d_gene: TRBD2
CDR3aa: CASSPTILAGRVDTGELFF

v_gene: TRBV5-1
d_gene: .
CDR3aa: CASSLLAANTGELFF

v_gene: TRBV6-5
d_gene: TRBD1
CDR3aa: CASSYLDRNYGYTF

v_gene: TRBV5-1
d_gene: TRBD1
CDR3aa: CASSLAEGATGANVLTF